These T cell receptor beta chains were read from a single sample in a study of blood T cell repertoires in COVID-19. Some clones are missing from TCRdb's copy, which holds only in-frame ones; the method was immunoSEQ multiplex PCR. The sample yields approximately 300,000 clones, about 87% seen once. The sample comprised PBMCs or T cells enriched from blood (not recorded which). The source of these receptors is a woman aged 25 to 39 who had recovered from COVID-19. Each CDR3 is given with its conserved first and last residue. The D gene is left open where the match is weak. The size entry is marked missing in some rows and otherwise reads once, few, many or a size class.

j_call v_call d_call clone_size cdr3_nt cdr3_aa
TRBJ1-2 TRBV6-5 NA few TGTGCCAGCAGTTACCCCAAGGGGGGGGGCGCGGAGGGCTACACCTTC CASSYPKGGGAEGYTF
TRBJ2-5 TRBV6-5 TRBD1 NA TGTGCCAGCACCCGGGACAGTTTCCAAGAGACCCAGTACTTC CASTRDSFQETQYF
TRBJ1-1 TRBV4-3 TRBD1 NA TGCGCCAGCAGCCAAGGTACAGGGGGTCGGGTTGAAGCTTTCTTT CASSQGTGGRVEAFF
TRBJ2-3 TRBV11-1 NA NA TGTGCCAGCAGATCCGGGAACACTCGAGATACGCAGTATTTT CASRSGNTRDTQYF
TRBJ2-7 TRBV27 TRBD1 once TGTGCCAGCAGTTTATCGCTAGACAGGGGCGAGCAGTACTTC CASSLSLDRGEQYF
TRBJ2-6 TRBV7-6 NA NA TGTGCCAGCAGCTTCACGTTAGCACTCTCTGGGGCCAACGTCCTGACTTTC CASSFTLALSGANVLTF
TRBJ2-1 TRBV27 TRBD1 NA TGTGCCAGCAGTTTTCTTCCCGGGACAGGGTCGCGCAATGAGCAGTTCTTC CASSFLPGTGSRNEQFF
TRBJ1-5 TRBV28 NA NA TGTGCCAGCAGTTTCAGGGAGGGGGGTCAGCCCCAGCATTTT CASSFREGGQPQHF
TRBJ1-2 TRBV7-8 TRBD1 NA TGTGCCAGCAGCTTAGGACAGGGCGATGGCTACACCTTC CASSLGQGDGYTF
TRBJ1-2 TRBV6-1 TRBD1 NA TGTGCCAGCAGTGGCATCCGGGACAGGGGTTTGGGTGGCTACACCTTC CASSGIRDRGLGGYTF
TRBJ1-2 TRBV18 NA NA TGTGCCAGCTCACCAAAGGGAGTCGGCTACACCTTC CASSPKGVGYTF
TRBJ2-7 TRBV11-1 NA NA TGTGCCAGCAGCCCCCGACGGAGCTCCTACGAGCAGTACTTC CASSPRRSSYEQYF
TRBJ1-1 TRBV7-2 NA NA TGTGCCAGCAGCTCGGTCGGGGACACTGAAGCTTTCTTT CASSSVGDTEAFF
TRBJ2-2 TRBV28 NA NA TGTGCCAGCAGTGGGGCCCTCAACACCGGGGAGCTGTTTTTT CASSGALNTGELFF
TRBJ1-1 TRBV3-1/TRBV3-2 NA NA TGTGCCAGCAGCCAAGGGGGGGGGAAAGCTTTCTTT CASSQGGGKAFF
TRBJ1-5 TRBV7-8 TRBD1 NA TGTGCCAGCAGTCGGAGTGAGGGGGCGGGCAATCAGCCCCAGCATTTT CASSRSEGAGNQPQHF
TRBJ1-3 TRBV3-1/TRBV3-2 TRBD1 few TGTGCCAGCAGCCGGCAGACCCTACAGGGGAGCTCTGGAAACACCATATATTTT CASSRQTLQGSSGNTIYF
TRBJ2-5 TRBV7-2 TRBD2 NA TGTGCCAGCAGCTCGATTCACCTAGCGGGGAGGGAGACCCAGTACTTC CASSSIHLAGRETQYF
TRBJ2-1 TRBV21-1 NA few TGTGCCAGCACGCGGCCCTGGGCTAGCGGGGGACCTTACAATGAGCAGTTCTTC CASTRPWASGGPYNEQFF
TRBJ2-3 TRBV19 TRBD2 NA TGTGCCACTAGGCCCACAGCGGGGGATACAGATACGCAGTATTTT CATRPTAGDTDTQYF
TRBJ2-1 TRBV10-2 TRBD1 few TGCGCCAGCAGTCGGACAGGGGTGGGCAATGAGCAGTTCTTC CASSRTGVGNEQFF
TRBJ2-3 TRBV28 TRBD2 NA TGTGCCAGCAGTCTCTATAAGACTAGCGGGGTGGGAGATACGCAGTATTTT CASSLYKTSGVGDTQYF
TRBJ2-1 TRBV5-1 TRBD2 NA TGCGCCAGCAGCTCCACTAGCGGGGGCTACAATGAGCAGTTCTTC CASSSTSGGYNEQFF
TRBJ2-7 TRBV28 TRBD1 NA TGTGCCAGCGGGACAGGGGAAGCCGAGCAGTACTTC CASGTGEAEQYF
TRBJ1-1 TRBV29-1 TRBD1 NA TGCAGCGTGGCGGACAGGAGGAACACTGAAGCTTTCTTT CSVADRRNTEAFF
TRBJ1-5 TRBV7-8 NA NA TGTGCCAGCAGCTTAGTCACAGGGCCGAGCAATCAGCCCCAGCATTTT CASSLVTGPSNQPQHF
TRBJ1-2 TRBV10-3 TRBD1 NA TGTGCCATCGCATCCCTTCGGACAGGGAATGGCTACACCTTC CAIASLRTGNGYTF
TRBJ2-2 TRBV11-2 TRBD1 NA TGTGCCAGCAGCTCATACAGGGGGCGCACGAACACCGGGGAGCTGTTTTTT CASSSYRGRTNTGELFF
TRBJ2-7 TRBV28 NA few TGTGCCAGCAGTTTTCTCCGAATGCGCGAGCAGTACTTC CASSFLRMREQYF
TRBJ2-7 TRBV5-1 NA NA TGCGCCAGCAGCTTGGATGGCAGGGCTGGCGAGCAGTACTTC CASSLDGRAGEQYF
TRBJ1-2 TRBV25-1 NA NA TGTGCCAGCAGACAGGGTCGCTATGGCTACACCTTC CASRQGRYGYTF
TRBJ1-5 TRBV25-1 NA NA TGTGCCAGCTCCACGGGGGGCGTGGGACAGCCCCAGCATTTT CASSTGGVGQPQHF
TRBJ2-3 TRBV28 TRBD2 few TGTGCCAGCACGGGACTAAACACAGATACGCAGTATTTT CASTGLNTDTQYF
TRBJ2-2 TRBV7-2 NA NA TGTGCCAGCAGCTCCGGACAAGGGAAAACCGGGGAGCTGTTTTTT CASSSGQGKTGELFF
TRBJ1-2 TRBV29-1 TRBD1 once TGCAGCGTTGGAACAGGGGATCACCATAATACTAACTATGGCTACACCTTC CSVGTGDHHNTNYGYTF
TRBJ1-5 TRBV7-2 NA NA TGTGCCAGCAGCTTACGGCAGGGCAATCAGCCCCAGCATTTT CASSLRQGNQPQHF
TRBJ1-6 TRBV2 TRBD1 NA TGTGCCAGCAGTGAGGGGACAGGTGGCTCCCGGAATTCACCCCTCCACTTT CASSEGTGGSRNSPLHF
TRBJ1-4 TRBV27 NA NA TGTGCCAGCAGTGATCAGGAAAAACTGTTTTTT CASSDQEKLFF
TRBJ1-1 TRBV5-4 TRBD1 NA TGTGCCAGCAGCATCGCCGGGACAGGGATAACTTTCTTT CASSIAGTGITFF
TRBJ2-5 TRBV4-3 TRBD2 NA TGCGCCAGCAGCCAAGTCTTCAGCGGGGGGGCTAGCCAAGAGACCCAGTACTTC CASSQVFSGGASQETQYF
TRBJ2-1 TRBV21-1 NA NA TGTGCCAGCAGCAAACAGAGGAGGACAGGGGAATATGAGCAGTTCTTC CASSKQRRTGEYEQFF
TRBJ1-6 TRBV19 TRBD1 NA TGTGCCAGTAGTCTCAGGGGGGTTAATTCACCCCTCCACTTT CASSLRGVNSPLHF
TRBJ1-3 TRBV27 NA NA TGTGCCAGCAGGGACTACACTGGAGGGGGAAACACCATATATTTT CASRDYTGGGNTIYF
TRBJ2-4 TRBV18 TRBD2 NA TGTGCCAGCGTATATAGCGGGGGAACCGAGATAGCCAAAAACATTCAGTACTTC CASVYSGGTEIAKNIQYF
TRBJ2-3 TRBV11-1 TRBD2 NA TGTGCCAGCAGCTTGGGTAGCGGGAGGCTAGATACGCAGTATTTT CASSLGSGRLDTQYF